These 8 T cell receptor beta chains originate from one sample sequenced in a study of cytomegalovirus exposure and HLA in healthy donors. Sequencing was performed with immunoSEQ multiplex PCR; in TCRdb, only in-frame clones are kept and a portion is missing. The sample holds about 73,000 clones, 85% to 95% seen once. Material: PBMCs. The receptors derive from a man aged 18 to 30 in good health and CMV-seronegative.

The genes are TRBV5-4 and TRBJ1-1; tentative D call: TRBD1 (5 bases). Germline assignment: CDR1 SGHNT and CDR2 YYREEE (reference sequence). V gave up 4 bases and J gave up 11 bases, with 18 bases separating them. The CDR3 is made up of 13 amino acids. CDR3 loop: CASSHRQRGVAFF. CDR3 nucleotides: TGTGCCAGCAGCCACCGACAGCGTGGGGTTGCTTTCTTT.

The J gene is TRBJ2-5, the V gene TRBV19, with D unresolved. Trimming took off 3 bases at V and 5 bases at J, with 4 bases between the two ends. CDR3 length: 11 residues. The germline CDR1 and CDR2 sequences are LNHDA and SQIVND (reference sequence). Written as DNA, the CDR3 is TGTGCCAGTAGTATTTATGAGACCCAGTACTTC. It yields the protein CASSIYETQYF.

The chain is built from TRBV10-3 and TRBJ1-1, with 9 nucleotides matching TRBD1. The V gene's germline CDR1 is ENHRY and CDR2 SYGVKD. CDR3 length: 15 residues. V lost 3 bases and J lost 8; bases outside the gene matches: 10. The CDR3 here is CAISEGKQGASEAFF. CDR3 DNA sequence: TGTGCCATCAGTGAAGGGAAACAGGGGGCGTCCGAAGCTTTCTTT.

This sequence joins TRBV6-4 and TRBJ2-2; TRBD2 agrees at 10 bases. With 0 bases clipped from V and 7 bases from J, the junction kept 5 bases outside the gene matches. The CDR3 extends over 16 amino acids. CDR1 is MRHNA, CDR2 SNTAGT, per germline. The CDR3 spells CASSDSLAGVRGELFF. DNA for the CDR3: TGTGCCAGCAGTGACTCGCTAGCGGGGGTTCGCGGGGAGCTGTTTTTT.

V is TRBV11-2 and J is TRBJ2-7; D is possibly TRBD2 (6 bases). This CDR3 region has 14 residues. Germline CDR1 is SGHAT and CDR2 is FQNNGV. V was pared by 1 base and J by 2 bases, with 9 bases between. CDR3 nucleotides: TGTGCCAGCAGCTTAGTGGGGGGAGCCTACGAGCAGTACTTC. Translating it yields CASSLVGGAYEQYF.

This chain links TRBV5-4 with TRBJ2-1; no definite D call. This CDR3 is 14 amino acids long. Germline CDR1 reads SGHNT; CDR2 reads YYREEE (reference sequence). The V end lost 2 bases, the J end lost 2 bases, and 8 bases lay between the germline ends. CDR3 nucleotides: TGTGCCAGCAGCTTAAGACAAACCTACAATGAGCAGTTCTTC. Protein: CASSLRQTYNEQFF.

V usage is TRBV5-1 and J usage is TRBJ1-2; TRBD1 might be the D (6 bases). The CDR3 is 15 amino acids. Germline CDR1 is SGHRS and CDR2 is YFSETQ. Between the trimmed V and J ends, which lost 0 bases and 2 bases, there was a span of 11 bases. The CDR3 region is CASSLDPGTNYGYTF. DNA of the CDR3: TGCGCCAGCAGCTTGGACCCAGGGACAAACTATGGCTACACCTTC.

The chain combines TRBV5-1 with TRBJ1-4, with 11 bases fitting TRBD1. Germline CDR1 is SGHRS and CDR2 is YFSETQ. This CDR3 region has 17 residues. V lost 4 bases, J lost 1 base, and 6 bases stayed unmatched. CDR3 in DNA: TGCGCCAGCAGCCCGGGACAGGGGGGCGGAACTAATGAAAAACTGTTTTTT. Its translation: CASSPGQGGGTNEKLFF.